Listed below are T cell receptor beta chains from one sample, sequenced in a study of naive and memory T cell subsets. TCRdb itself ran the UMI-ligation and nested PCR reads through MiXCR, one entry per CDR3 protein. The repertoire holds 150,000 or so distinct CDR3 sequences, 22% seen once, with 0.09% to 0.13% in the top ten. Sequencing was carried out using naive CD4+ T cells from blood. The origin of the receptors is a human donor in good health. Each CDR3 is given with its conserved first and last residue. D genes are given only for firm matches. Clone size is shown for a subset of rows, as once, few, many or a class of expanded clone.

J,V,D,size,DNA,CDR3
TRBJ2-4,TRBV21-1,NA,NA,TGTGCCAGCAGCACGCCGGGACACCGGGGGTCCAAAAACATTCAGTACTTC,CASSTPGHRGSKNIQYF
TRBJ2-5,TRBV20-1,TRBD1,once,TGCAGTGCTAGGCAACAGGGGAGAGAGACCCAGTACTTC,CSARQQGRETQYF
TRBJ2-1,TRBV27,TRBD2,NA,TGTGCCAGCAGTAAAACTAGCGGGAGCCCCCCCTCCTACAATGAGCAGTTCTTC,CASSKTSGSPPSYNEQFF
TRBJ2-7,TRBV5-4,TRBD2,NA,TGTGCCAGCAGCTTGGTCCTAGCGGGTGGCTACGAGCAGTACTTC,CASSLVLAGGYEQYF
TRBJ1-1,TRBV9,TRBD1,NA,TGTGCCAGCAGCCCCCAGACAGGGGTGAACACTGAAGCTTTCTTT,CASSPQTGVNTEAFF
TRBJ1-2,TRBV6-2/TRBV6-3,NA,few,TGTGCCAGCACCCCCGTGGGGCCCTATGGCTACACCTTC,CASTPVGPYGYTF
TRBJ2-1,TRBV28,NA,NA,TGTGCCAGCAGTTGGTCCAGGGTATACGATGAGCAGTTCTTC,CASSWSRVYDEQFF
TRBJ2-1,TRBV7-9,NA,NA,TGTGCCAGCAGGTTAGCGCCCCTCTCCTACAATGAGCAGTTCTTC,CASRLAPLSYNEQFF
TRBJ1-6,TRBV13,NA,few,TGTGCCAGCAGCTTAAGGGTAGGCGATTCACCCCTCCACTTT,CASSLRVGDSPLHF
TRBJ2-1,TRBV18,NA,NA,TGTGCCAGCTCTCCCATGGCCCGAAACAATGAGCAGTTCTTC,CASSPMARNNEQFF
TRBJ2-1,TRBV7-2,TRBD2,NA,TGTGCCAGCAGCTTAAATCTCGGCGGGGGGCCGCCCTACAATGAGCAGTTCTTC,CASSLNLGGGPPYNEQFF
TRBJ1-6,TRBV6-4,NA,few,TGTGCCAGCAGACCCTCACAGGGATTGAATAATTCACCCCTCCACTTT,CASRPSQGLNNSPLHF
TRBJ2-5,TRBV19,NA,once,TGTGCCAGTACTCTGGGGTCGACCCAGTACTTC,CASTLGSTQYF
TRBJ1-1,TRBV7-2,TRBD1,NA,TGTGCCAGCAGCTTAGCCAGGGGGGCGGGCACTGAAGCTTTCTTT,CASSLARGAGTEAFF
TRBJ2-2,TRBV7-6,NA,few,TGTGCCAGCAGCTTGAGTGGTTTCGGCACCGGGGAGCTGTTTTTT,CASSLSGFGTGELFF
TRBJ2-7,TRBV19,NA,many,TGTGCCAGTAGTAACCCAGGGGAGGCCTACGAGCAGTACTTC,CASSNPGEAYEQYF
TRBJ1-4,TRBV10-3,NA,few,TGTGCCATCAGTGACAATGGACGGCCAACTAATGAAAAACTGTTTTTT,CAISDNGRPTNEKLFF
TRBJ2-3,TRBV5-1,NA,NA,TGCGCCAGCAGCTTGGATGACTACAGCACAGATACGCAGTATTTT,CASSLDDYSTDTQYF
TRBJ2-1,TRBV5-1,TRBD2,NA,TGCGCCAGCAGCCCGGCCAGCGGGAGATACAATGAGCAGTTCTTC,CASSPASGRYNEQFF
TRBJ2-4,TRBV11-2,NA,NA,TGTGCCAGCAGCCCGTCCGCCAGGGAAAACATTCAGTACTTC,CASSPSARENIQYF
TRBJ2-4,TRBV29-1,NA,few,TGCAGCGTCGCGGCAGGGCTAAACATTCAGTACTTC,CSVAAGLNIQYF
TRBJ2-7,TRBV29-1,NA,NA,TGCAGCGCCGCCAGTCCGTTGGGGGGGGCAATGTACGAGCAGTACTTC,CSAASPLGGAMYEQYF
TRBJ2-3,TRBV4-3,NA,NA,TGCGCCAGCAGCCAAGATGGGACGACGACTACTACGCAGTATTTT,CASSQDGTTTTTQYF
TRBJ2-5,TRBV28,NA,NA,TGTGCCAGCAGTTCCCCACCGGGGCTGACCCAGTACTTC,CASSSPPGLTQYF
TRBJ1-1,TRBV28,NA,NA,TGTGCCAGCACCCACAGGAACACTGAAGCTTTCTTT,CASTHRNTEAFF
TRBJ1-2,TRBV12-3/TRBV12-4,NA,few,TGTGCCAGCAGGCCGAGCTATGGCTACACCTTC,CASRPSYGYTF
TRBJ2-3,TRBV20-1,TRBD2,NA,TGCAGTGCCCGACTAGCGGCTAGCACAGATACGCAGTATTTT,CSARLAASTDTQYF
TRBJ2-7,TRBV28,NA,NA,TGTGCCAGCAGTTCCCACAGGAGTCGAAACGAGCAGTACTTC,CASSSHRSRNEQYF
TRBJ2-4,TRBV30,TRBD2,NA,TGTGCCGGGGTCCTACTAGCGGGACTAGCCAAAAACATTCAGTACTTC,CAGVLLAGLAKNIQYF
TRBJ1-5,TRBV20-1,NA,NA,TGCAGTGCTAGGGGGGACGCTTATCAGCCCCAGCATTTT,CSARGDAYQPQHF
TRBJ2-1,TRBV7-2,TRBD1,few,TGTGCCAGCAGCCCGGGACAGCAGTTCGACAATGAGCAGTTCTTC,CASSPGQQFDNEQFF
TRBJ2-5,TRBV6-6,NA,NA,TGTGCCAGCAGTTCGCGGGCCGTTGAAGAGACCCAGTACTTC,CASSSRAVEETQYF
TRBJ2-5,TRBV20-1,TRBD2,few,TGCAGTGCTAGGAATAGCGGGAGAGAGACCCAGTACTTC,CSARNSGRETQYF
TRBJ2-3,TRBV18,TRBD1,few,TGTGCCAGCTCATACGCCGGGACAGGGTATAGCACAGATACGCAGTATTTT,CASSYAGTGYSTDTQYF
TRBJ1-6,TRBV20-1,TRBD1,NA,TGCAGTGCCAGCGAGACAGGGTACTATAATTCACCCCTCCACTTT,CSASETGYYNSPLHF
TRBJ2-1,TRBV18,TRBD2,many,TGTGCCAGCTCACCACCGTTAGCGGGGTCTGACAATGAGCAGTTCTTC,CASSPPLAGSDNEQFF
TRBJ2-1,TRBV20-1,TRBD2,NA,TGCAGTGCTGCCCGGGCTAGCGGGAATTACAATGAGCAGTTCTTC,CSAARASGNYNEQFF
TRBJ2-2,TRBV10-3,NA,many,TGTGCCATCAGGGGAAACAAGAACACCGGGGAGCTGTTTTTT,CAIRGNKNTGELFF
TRBJ2-2,TRBV7-2,TRBD2,NA,TGTGCCAGCAGCTTACTCCTACTAGCGGGACAGCTGTTTTTT,CASSLLLLAGQLFF
TRBJ1-2,TRBV6-5,TRBD1,many,TGTGCCAGCAGCCGTCCCGGGACAGGGGAATTAGTCAATGGCTACACCTTC,CASSRPGTGELVNGYTF
TRBJ2-2,TRBV29-1,TRBD2,NA,TGCAGCGTTGGGACTAGCGGAACGAACACCGGGGAGCTGTTTTTT,CSVGTSGTNTGELFF
TRBJ2-7,TRBV20-1,TRBD2,NA,TGCAGTGCCCCCCTAGCGGGAGCCTACGAGCAGTACTTC,CSAPLAGAYEQYF
TRBJ1-2,TRBV4-1,NA,once,TGCGCCAGCACCTCAAGGGCCGAAGGGAACTATGGCTACACCTTC,CASTSRAEGNYGYTF
TRBJ1-5,TRBV28,NA,few,TGTGCCAGCAGACCTAAAATTCAGCGGAGCAATCAGCCCCAGCATTTT,CASRPKIQRSNQPQHF
TRBJ2-5,TRBV5-5,NA,NA,TGTGCCAGCTTAGCCGTCCCGGCTGGGGAGACCCAGTACTTC,CASLAVPAGETQYF
TRBJ2-3,TRBV9,NA,once,TGTGCCAGCAGCGTAGGTGGCCAGGGCGTGACAGATACGCAGTATTTT,CASSVGGQGVTDTQYF
TRBJ2-7,TRBV23-1,NA,NA,TGCGCCAGCGGAGTGACAGGTCCCTCTTACGAGCAGTACTTC,CASGVTGPSYEQYF
TRBJ2-7,TRBV20-1,NA,NA,TGCAGTGCTACTAAAGGCCTGGGGGTATACGAGCAGTACTTC,CSATKGLGVYEQYF
TRBJ2-5,TRBV30,TRBD1,NA,TGTGCCTCACAGGGGCCTCACCAAGAGACCCAGTACTTC,CASQGPHQETQYF
TRBJ2-7,TRBV19,NA,NA,TGTGCCAGTAGTATAGAGGCTAGGAGCTTTGGCGAAAGCTCCTACGAGCAGTACTTC,CASSIEARSFGESSYEQYF
TRBJ2-3,TRBV7-2,TRBD2,NA,TGTGCCAGCATCATAGCGGGAGTATCGACAGATACGCAGTATTTT,CASIIAGVSTDTQYF
TRBJ2-1,TRBV18,TRBD2,few,TGTGCCAGCTCCCCCCTGGGGGGACTAGCGGAGTTGGGAGAGCAGTTCTTC,CASSPLGGLAELGEQFF
TRBJ2-7,TRBV20-1,NA,few,TGCAGTGCTAGCCCAGGAGACTCCTACGAGCAGTACTTC,CSASPGDSYEQYF
TRBJ2-1,TRBV7-3,TRBD2,few,TGTGCCAGCAGCTTAAAAGGACTAGCCGATCGGAATGAGCAGTTCTTC,CASSLKGLADRNEQFF
TRBJ2-1,TRBV27,NA,NA,TGTGCCAGCAGTTTGGGAAGAAATGAGCAGTTCTTC,CASSLGRNEQFF
TRBJ2-7,TRBV3-1,TRBD2,many,TGTGCCAGCAGCCGGCCCGGGACTAGCGGGAGAACTAGGATCTACGAGCAGTACTTC,CASSRPGTSGRTRIYEQYF
TRBJ2-2,TRBV28,NA,NA,TGTGCCAGCATGAGAGACCCGAACACCGGGGAGCTGTTTTTT,CASMRDPNTGELFF
TRBJ2-1,TRBV4-3,TRBD2,few,TGCGCCAGCAGCCAATACCGACTAGCGGGATTTTCACGGGCCGGGTACAATGAGCAGTTCTTC,CASSQYRLAGFSRAGYNEQFF
TRBJ1-5,TRBV18,NA,NA,TGTGCCAGCTCACCCGACGGAGTAAATCAGCCCCAGCATTTT,CASSPDGVNQPQHF
TRBJ2-2,TRBV14,TRBD2,NA,TGTGCCAGCAGCCAGCGGCGGGGGACGGCGAACACCGGGGAGCTGTTTTTT,CASSQRRGTANTGELFF